The clone carrying this T cell receptor beta chain was observed at least ten times. The sample belongs to a study of T-cell reconstitution after alpha-beta-depleted transplantation in children. Unique molecular identifiers were built into the TCRbeta library. In TCRdb, the PCR reads were re-called with MiXCR into one record per CDR3 protein. Seen here are a few hundred thousand distinct CDR3 sequences, about an eighth observed once, and the top ten hold about 5%. Germline-derived CDR1 and CDR2 are SEHNR and FQNEAQ (reference sequence). The CDR3 runs to 12 residues. Trimming stripped 5 bases from V and 4 bases from J, with 6 bases between.

The sample in question was PBMCs from the stem cell graft donor, obtained from the stem cell graft. The chain combines TRBV7-9 with TRBJ2-1; no clear D. This receptor was identified in a human donor who donated a stem cell graft to a child with combined immunodeficiency. The CDR3 DNA reads as TGTGCCAGCAGCAACAGATACAATGAGCAGTTCTTC. Translating it yields CASSNRYNEQFF.